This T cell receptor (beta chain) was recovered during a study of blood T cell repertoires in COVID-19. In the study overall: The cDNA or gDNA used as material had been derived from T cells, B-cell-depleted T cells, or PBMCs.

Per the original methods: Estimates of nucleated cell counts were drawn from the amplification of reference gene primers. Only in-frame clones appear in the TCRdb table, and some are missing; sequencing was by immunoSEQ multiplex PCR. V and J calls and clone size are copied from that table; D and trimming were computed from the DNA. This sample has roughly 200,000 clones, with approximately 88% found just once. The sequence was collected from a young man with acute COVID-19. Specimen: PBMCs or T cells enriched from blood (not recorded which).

This chain's CDR3 is CASSFSDEQYF. DNA of the CDR3: TGTGCCAGCAGCTTTTCTGACGAGCAGTACTTC. V and J are TRBV11-2 and TRBJ2-7, with no clear D. This CDR3 is 11 amino acids long. CDR1 and CDR2 (germline): SGHAT, FQNNGV. The ends were cut back, 3 bases at V and 5 bases at J, with 5 bases in the middle.